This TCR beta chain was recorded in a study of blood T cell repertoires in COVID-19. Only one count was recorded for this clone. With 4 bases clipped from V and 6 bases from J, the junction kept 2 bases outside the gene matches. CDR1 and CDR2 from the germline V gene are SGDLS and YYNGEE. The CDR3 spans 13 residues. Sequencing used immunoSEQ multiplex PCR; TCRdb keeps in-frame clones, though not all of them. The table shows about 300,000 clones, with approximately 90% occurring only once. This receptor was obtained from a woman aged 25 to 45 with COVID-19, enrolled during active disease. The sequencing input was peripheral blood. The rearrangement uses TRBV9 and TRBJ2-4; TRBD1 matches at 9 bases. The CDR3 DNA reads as TGTGCCAGCAGCAGGGGACAGGGAAACATTCAGTACTTC. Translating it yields CASSRGQGNIQYF.